The subject of this entry is one T cell receptor (beta chain). This sample is part of a study of blood T cell repertoires in COVID-19. Study in general: The samples span acute and convalescent COVID-19 from the United States, Italy and Spain.

Source study methods: Reference gene primers were amplified, and this amplification served to estimate nucleated cell counts. Some clones are missing from TCRdb's copy, which holds only in-frame ones; the method was immunoSEQ multiplex PCR. That table furnishes V, J and clone size, whereas the DNA furnished D and trimming. The profile covers fewer than 120,000 clones, with roughly 91% appearing a single time and less than 3.5% taken by the ten largest. CDR3 length: 14 residues. Trimming removed 1 base from V and 5 bases from J; junction bases left unmatched: 4. CDR1 and CDR2 from the germline V gene are SGHRS and YFSETQ.

V is TRBV5-1 and J is TRBJ2-7; 9 positions match TRBD2. Sequenced sample: peripheral blood. The receptor comes from a woman in her 50s with acute or convalescent COVID-19. CDR3 coding DNA: TGCGCCAGCAGCTTGCGGCGGGAGGGGAACGAGCAGTACTTC. Translating gives CASSLRREGNEQYF.